The T cell receptor beta chain under discussion was sequenced for a study of CD8+CD57+ T cells in acquired aplastic anemia. Across the whole study: Sorted CD4+ plus CD8+ cells gave DNA averaging around 3 ug. Study observations and caveats: Patient and control CD8+ Simpson's diversity was not significantly different. Fewer than 35 shared CD8+ CDR3s appeared highly expressed within patients' immunodominant clones.

Worth noting for this clonotype: Its specificity is not known.

The patients chosen for sequencing had shown expansion of CD8+CD57+ cells (detected by flow cytometry). Both TCR beta VDJ combination and CDR3 sequence profiling were carried out. Genomic DNA was the template for this profiling. TCRdb passed the reads through MiXCR, listing each CDR3 protein once. The data contain approximately 200,000 distinct CDR3 sequences, under 50% of them singletons. Germline V gene sequence: CDR1 SGDLS, CDR2 YYNGEE. This CDR3 comprises 13 residues. V lost 1 base to trimming and J lost 7 bases; unmatched junction nucleotides: 2. This sequence joins TRBV9 and TRBJ1-1; 9 nucleotides agree with TRBD1. This sequence was found in a human donor with aplastic anemia. Sequencing was performed on sorted CD4+, CD8+, or CD8+CD57+ T cells (not recorded which) from PBMCs. CDR3 protein: CASSVLDRGEAFF. The DNA of the CDR3 is TGTGCCAGCAGCGTACTGGACAGGGGTGAAGCTTTCTTT.